This T cell receptor (beta chain) was sequenced in a study of cytomegalovirus exposure and HLA in healthy donors. Study-level background: Of the donors genotyped, several hundred in all, 80% to 85% fell in the Caucasian-associated ancestry cluster. General study results and limits: Earlier results showed most TCR beta V segments being productive about 87% or about 30% of the time.

About this clone itself: What it binds is not known.

Primers for the PCR totalled 60 Vbeta and 13 Jbeta. Here immunoSEQ multiplex PCR was the method, and the copy in TCRdb shows in-frame clones only, minus some. The table has 150,000 to 200,000 clones, about four fifths seen once. Looked up from germline, CDR1 is SGDLS and CDR2 is YYNGEE. This CDR3 is built from 18 residues. With V trimmed by 3 bases and J by 1 base, 15 bases remained unmatched. The rearrangement joins TRBV9 to TRBJ2-7; TRBD2 matches at 8 bases. The origin of this receptor is a man in his thirties or forties in good health and CMV-seropositive. The specimen was PBMCs. The CDR3, as DNA: TGTGCCAGCAGCGAGGGAGCGGGGGCCACCCCACCATCCTACGAGCAGTACTTC. This translates into CASSEGAGATPPSYEQYF.